The source of this T cell receptor (beta chain) is a study of early T cells in non-severe SARS-CoV-2 infection. The overall study: The study sequenced bulk RNA from unsorted whole blood, with chains unpaired. The study, taken as a whole, reports: Anti-spike CD8 responses were favored by VDJdb matching, which missed private and CD4 specificities.

The TCR library protocol attached unique molecular identifiers to the individual cDNA molecules. TCRdb ran MiXCR on the 5' RACE reads and lists one entry per CDR3 protein. The sample includes tens of thousands of distinct CDR3 sequences, under 14% of them seen just once. This clonotype was seen a handful of times. Antigen specificity is unknown. The ends were cut back, 5 bases at V and 5 bases at J, with 13 bases in the middle. The CDR3 has 14 amino acids. Sequenced: whole blood. The TCR was taken from an adult who was a healthcare worker with PCR-confirmed SARS-CoV-2 infection or an uninfected control (not recorded which). The rearrangement links TRBV12-3 or TRBV12-4 to TRBJ1-5; no clear D. The CDR3 is CASSVTPRDQPQHF. The CDR3 nucleotides read TGTGCCAGCAGTGTGACCCCGCGGGATCAGCCCCAGCATTTT.